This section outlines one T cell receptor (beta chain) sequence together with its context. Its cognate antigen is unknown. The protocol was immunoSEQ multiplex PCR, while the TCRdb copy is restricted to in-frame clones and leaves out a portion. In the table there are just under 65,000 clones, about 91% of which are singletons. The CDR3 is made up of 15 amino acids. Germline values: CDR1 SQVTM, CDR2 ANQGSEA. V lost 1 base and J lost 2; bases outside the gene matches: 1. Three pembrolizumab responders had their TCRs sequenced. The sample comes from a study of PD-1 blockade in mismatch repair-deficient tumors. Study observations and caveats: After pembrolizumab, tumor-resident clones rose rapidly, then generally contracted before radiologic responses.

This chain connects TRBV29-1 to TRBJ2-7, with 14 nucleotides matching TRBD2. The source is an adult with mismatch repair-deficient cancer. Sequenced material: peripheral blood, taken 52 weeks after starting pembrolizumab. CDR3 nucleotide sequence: TGCAGCGTTGAAGGACTAGCGGGAGGGCCCTACGAGCAGTACTTC. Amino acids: CSVEGLAGGPYEQYF.